This TCR beta chain was recovered during a study of blood T cell repertoires in COVID-19. Here immunoSEQ multiplex PCR was the method, and the copy in TCRdb shows in-frame clones only, minus some. The sample yields some 330,000 clones, around 83% seen once. In assigning cohorts, the study relied on participant-reported clinical history. Recovered status applied to Cohort 3 donors who had two consecutive negative PCRs. It also applied to those with clearance or with symptom resolution. V lost 7 bases and J 4 bases, leaving 13 bases between the germline ends. CDR3 length: 13 residues. Germline assignment: CDR1 SNHLY and CDR2 FYNNEI.

The chain recombines TRBV2 with TRBJ1-2, with D perhaps TRBD1 (5 bases). Sequencing used PBMCs or T cells enriched from blood (not recorded which). The TCR sequence derives from a woman aged 50 to 60 who had recovered from COVID-19. The CDR3: CASIRGGGYGYTF. CDR3 nucleotide sequence: TGTGCCAGCATTAGGGGTGGTGGCTATGGCTACACCTTC.